What follows describes a single TCR beta chain. Using immunoSEQ multiplex PCR, the repertoire was profiled, and TCRdb retains in-frame clones only, with some absent. The sample consists of over a million clones, about 77% of them appearing once. This CDR3 is built from 15 residues. V was shortened by 1 base and J by 1 base, with 10 bases between the two germline ends. From germline, CDR1 is SGHNT and CDR2 YENEEA. This record comes from a study of shared clonotypes between healthy human individuals. Study overall: The donors, two women and a few men, were aged 18 to 49.

This rearrangement joins TRBV11-3 to TRBJ1-1, with D hard to call. The sequence came from a young man in good health. Input material: memory CD4+ T cells sorted from blood. As to subset: CD45RA-negative fraction. The CDR3 DNA follows: TGTGCCAGCAGCTTAGGGTCACCTCAGAACACTGAAGCTTTCTTT. Translated, it gives CASSLGSPQNTEAFF.